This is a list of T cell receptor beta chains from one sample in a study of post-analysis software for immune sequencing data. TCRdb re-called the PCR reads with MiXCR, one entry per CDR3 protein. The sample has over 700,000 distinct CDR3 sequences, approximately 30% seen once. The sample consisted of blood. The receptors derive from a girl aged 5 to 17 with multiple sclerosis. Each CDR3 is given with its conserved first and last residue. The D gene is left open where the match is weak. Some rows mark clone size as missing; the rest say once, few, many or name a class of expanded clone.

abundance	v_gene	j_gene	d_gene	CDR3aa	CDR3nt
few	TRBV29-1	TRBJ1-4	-	CSVGGGQGTTNEKLFF	TGCAGCGTTGGAGGGGGGCAGGGGACCACTAATGAAAAACTGTTTTTT
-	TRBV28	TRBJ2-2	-	CASLLLRGNTGELFF	TGTGCCAGCCTTCTTTTAAGGGGGAACACCGGGGAGCTGTTTTTT
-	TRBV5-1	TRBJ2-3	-	CASSFEQGDTDTQYF	TGCGCCAGCAGCTTCGAACAGGGTGACACAGATACGCAGTATTTT
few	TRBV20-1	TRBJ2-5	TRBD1	CSARGQGTQETQYF	TGCAGTGCTAGAGGACAGGGGACTCAAGAGACCCAGTACTTC
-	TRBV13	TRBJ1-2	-	CASSQSPGANYGYTF	TGTGCCAGCAGCCAGTCCCCTGGAGCTAACTATGGCTACACCTTC
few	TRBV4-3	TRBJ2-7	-	CASSPLESSYEQYF	TGCGCCAGCAGCCCCCTAGAGAGCTCCTACGAGCAGTACTTC
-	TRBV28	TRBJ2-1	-	CASSFPGQHNGQFF	TGTGCCAGCAGTTTCCCGGGACAACACAATGGGCAGTTCTTC
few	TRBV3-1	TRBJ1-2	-	CASSQGLPGGYTF	TGTGCCAGCAGCCAAGGTCTTCCTGGTGGCTACACCTTC
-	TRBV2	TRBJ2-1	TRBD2	CASGPRGGVAYNEQFF	TGTGCCAGCGGACCGCGGGGGGGAGTGGCCTACAATGAGCAGTTCTTC
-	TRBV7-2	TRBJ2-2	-	CASSRNSNSNTGELFF	TGTGCCAGCAGCCGAAACAGCAATTCGAACACCGGGGAGCTGTTTTTT
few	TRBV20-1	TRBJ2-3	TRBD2	CSAPSGSDPSDTQYF	TGCAGTGCTCCTAGCGGGAGCGATCCGTCAGATACGCAGTATTTT
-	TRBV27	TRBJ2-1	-	CASSFFSGRLGENEQFF	TGTGCCAGCAGTTTTTTCTCGGGACGCCTGGGGGAAAATGAGCAGTTCTTC
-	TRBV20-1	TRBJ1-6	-	CSVVRGRANSPLHF	TGCAGTGTCGTAAGGGGCAGGGCTAATTCACCCCTCCACTTT
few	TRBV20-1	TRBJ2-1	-	CSVSGDIQYNEQFF	TGCAGTGTGTCGGGGGACATACAATACAATGAGCAGTTCTTC
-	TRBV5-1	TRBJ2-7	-	CASPGAYEQYF	TGCGCCAGCCCCGGGGCCTACGAGCAGTACTTC
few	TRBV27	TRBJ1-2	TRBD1	CASSLRGQGNYGYTF	TGTGCCAGCAGTTTACGAGGACAGGGGAACTATGGCTACACCTTC
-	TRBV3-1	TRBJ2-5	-	CASSQSLPGGFQETPYF	TGTGCCAGCAGCCAGTCGTTGCCAGGGGGGTTCCAAGAGACCCCGTACTTC
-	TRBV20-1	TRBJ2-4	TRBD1	CSARDRNKNIQYF	TGCAGTGCCCGGGACAGAAACAAAAACATTCAGTACTTC
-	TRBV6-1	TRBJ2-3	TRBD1	CASRARGTASTDTQYF	TGTGCCAGCAGGGCCAGGGGGACAGCCAGCACAGATACGCAGTATTTT
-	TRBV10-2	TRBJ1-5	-	CASSEGLSNQPQHF	TGCGCCAGCAGTGAGGGGTTGAGCAATCAGCCCCAGCATTTT
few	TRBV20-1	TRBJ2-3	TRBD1	CSASPLTGTGTTDTQYF	TGCAGTGCTAGTCCCCTCACCGGGACAGGGACCACAGATACGCAGTATTTT
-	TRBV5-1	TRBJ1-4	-	CASSRGGNVEKLFF	TGCGCCAGCAGCCGGGGGGGGAATGTTGAAAAACTGTTTTTT
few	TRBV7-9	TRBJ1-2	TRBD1	CASSLTGGVYGYTF	TGTGCCAGCAGCCTGACAGGGGGCGTTTATGGCTACACCTTC
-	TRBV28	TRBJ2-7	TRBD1	CASWGQGDFVHEQYF	TGTGCCAGCTGGGGACAGGGGGATTTTGTGCACGAGCAGTACTTC
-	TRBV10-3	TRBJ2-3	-	CAISESWPTSTDPQYF	TGTGCCATCAGTGAGTCTTGGCCTACTAGCACAGATCCGCAGTATTTT
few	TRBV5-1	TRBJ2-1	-	CASSILGSVPEQFF	TGCGCCAGCAGCATACTAGGCTCGGTCCCTGAGCAGTTCTTC
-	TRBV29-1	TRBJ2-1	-	CSAGPFQGNEQFF	TGCAGCGCGGGCCCTTTTCAGGGAAATGAGCAGTTCTTC
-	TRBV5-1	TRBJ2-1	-	CASSLGERGEQFF	TGCGCCAGCAGCTTGGGGGAGAGGGGTGAGCAGTTCTTC
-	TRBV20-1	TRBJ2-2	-	CSAPAGHTGELFF	TGCAGTGCTCCGGCGGGTCACACCGGGGAGCTGTTTTTT
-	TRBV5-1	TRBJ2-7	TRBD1	CASTLAGTGSHEQYF	TGCGCCAGCACCCTTGCCGGGACAGGGTCCCACGAGCAGTACTTC
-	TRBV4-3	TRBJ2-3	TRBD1	CASSLRGQDTQYF	TGCGCCAGCAGCCTCAGGGGGCAAGATACGCAGTATTTT
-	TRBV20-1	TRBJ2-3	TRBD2	CSARDTGLAGEADTQYF	TGCAGTGCTAGAGATACAGGACTAGCGGGAGAGGCAGATACGCAGTATTTT
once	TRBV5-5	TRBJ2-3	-	CATARDRGTDTQYF	TGTGCCACCGCGCGGGACAGAGGCACAGATACGCAGTATTTT
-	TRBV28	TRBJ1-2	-	CASNAVGRGPGYKYGYTF	TGTGCCAGCAACGCGGTGGGGCGCGGGCCCGGTTACAAATATGGCTACACCTTC
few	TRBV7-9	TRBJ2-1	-	CASSVGNDEQFF	TGTGCCAGCAGCGTCGGTAATGATGAGCAGTTCTTC
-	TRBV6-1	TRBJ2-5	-	CASSEARRVGAETQYF	TGTGCCAGCAGTGAAGCACGGCGGGTCGGGGCGGAGACCCAGTACTTC
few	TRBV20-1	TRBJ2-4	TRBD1	CSARGGTGIGIQYF	TGCAGTGCTAGAGGCGGGACAGGGATAGGCATTCAGTACTTC
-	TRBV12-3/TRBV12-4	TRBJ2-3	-	CAGSLPRYRSTDTQYF	TGTGCCGGCAGTTTGCCTCGGTACAGAAGCACAGATACGCAGTATTTT
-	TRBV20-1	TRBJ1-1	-	CSGLTENVLLNTEAFF	TGCAGTGGATTGACAGAGAACGTTTTACTGAACACTGAAGCTTTCTTT
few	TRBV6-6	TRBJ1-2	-	CASVFGANYGYTF	TGTGCCAGCGTCTTTGGGGCTAACTATGGCTACACCTTC
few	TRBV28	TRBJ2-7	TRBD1	CASSRQGRYYEQYF	TGTGCCAGCAGTAGACAGGGAAGATACTACGAGCAGTACTTC
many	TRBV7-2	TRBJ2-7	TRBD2	CASSPSLAGGEQYF	TGTGCCAGCAGCCCCTCTCTAGCGGGGGGCGAGCAGTACTTC
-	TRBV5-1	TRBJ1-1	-	CASSPKGDTEAFF	TGCGCCAGCAGCCCCAAAGGGGACACTGAAGCTTTCTTT
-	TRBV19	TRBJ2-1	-	CASSIRTGLTSRVNEQFF	TGTGCCAGTAGTATTCGTACGGGACTCACCTCGCGTGTGAATGAGCAGTTCTTC
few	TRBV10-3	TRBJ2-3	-	CAISHGDIGQYF	TGTGCCATCAGTCATGGCGACATAGGGCAGTATTTT